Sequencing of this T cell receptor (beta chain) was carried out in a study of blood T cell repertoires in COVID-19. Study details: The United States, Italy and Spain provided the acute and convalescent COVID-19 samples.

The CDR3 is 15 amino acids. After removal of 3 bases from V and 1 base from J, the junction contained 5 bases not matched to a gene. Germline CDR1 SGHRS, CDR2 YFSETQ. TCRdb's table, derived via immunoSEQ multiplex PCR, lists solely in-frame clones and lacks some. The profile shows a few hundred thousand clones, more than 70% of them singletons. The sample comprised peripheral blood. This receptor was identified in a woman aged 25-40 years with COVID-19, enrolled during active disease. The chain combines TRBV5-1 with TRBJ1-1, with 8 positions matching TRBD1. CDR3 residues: CASSSQGTGNTEAFF. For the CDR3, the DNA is TGCGCCAGCAGCTCCCAAGGGACAGGGAACACTGAAGCTTTCTTT.